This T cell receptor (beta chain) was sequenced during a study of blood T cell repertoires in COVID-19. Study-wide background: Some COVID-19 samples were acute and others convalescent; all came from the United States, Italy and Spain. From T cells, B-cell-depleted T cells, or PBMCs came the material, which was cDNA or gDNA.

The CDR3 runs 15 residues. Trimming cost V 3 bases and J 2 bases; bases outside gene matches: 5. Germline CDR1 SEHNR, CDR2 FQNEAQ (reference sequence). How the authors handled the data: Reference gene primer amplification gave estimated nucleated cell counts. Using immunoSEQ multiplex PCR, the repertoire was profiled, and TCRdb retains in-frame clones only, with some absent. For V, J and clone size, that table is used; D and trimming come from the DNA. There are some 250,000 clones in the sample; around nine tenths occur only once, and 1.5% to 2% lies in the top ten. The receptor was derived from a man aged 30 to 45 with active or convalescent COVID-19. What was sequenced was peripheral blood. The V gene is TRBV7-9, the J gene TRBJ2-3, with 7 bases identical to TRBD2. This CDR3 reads CASSLSSGFTDTQYF. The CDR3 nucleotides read TGTGCCAGCAGCTTGTCTAGCGGATTCACAGATACGCAGTATTTT.